The 30 T cell receptor beta chains reported below all come from one sample, sequenced in a study of T cell clonality in common variable immunodeficiency. Study findings and constraints: In common variable immunodeficiency, TCR beta chains reportedly carried fewer deletions and N-nucleotide insertions.

The antigens for these receptors are not known. Generated by immunoSEQ multiplex PCR, the TCRdb table keeps only in-frame clones and is missing some. The sample includes 7,000 to 9,000 clones, none of them occurring once. Sequenced: peripheral blood mononuclear cells. The receptors shown here come from a human donor with common variable immunodeficiency.

This clone was seen more than once but under ten times. The read gets to within 3 residues of the CDR3 end, and the germline J gene fills in the rest. V is TRBV18 and J is TRBJ2-5, with D tentatively TRBD1 (6 bases). Trimming pared 4 bases from V and 4 bases from J, leaving 7 bases between. Per the germline V gene, CDR1 is KGHSH and CDR2 is LQKENI. There are 12 residues in the CDR3. CDR3 protein: CASSLQGETQYF. Partial CDR3 DNA: TGTGCCAGCTCACTACAGGGAGAGACC.

This clone was counted between two and nine times. Read sequence stops 3 residues before the CDR3 end, and the germline J gene provides the missing end. V and J are TRBV7-9 and TRBJ2-2; 7 bases agree with TRBD1. Germline CDR1 and CDR2: SEHNR and FQNEAQ (reference sequence). The CDR3 is made up of 14 amino acids. The V gene end was trimmed by 8 bases and the J gene end by 4 bases; junction bases not matched to a gene: 7. CDR3 amino acids: CASLEGAGTGELFF. The CDR3 DNA, read in part, is TGTGCCAGCTTAGAGGGGGCCGGCACCGGGGAG.

This clone is deemed medium-sized. The read terminates 3 residues ahead of where the CDR3 ends, so the germline J gene completes it. The chain joins TRBV12-3 or TRBV12-4 to TRBJ1-1; unclear D gene. This CDR3 comprises 13 residues. V lost 3 bases to trimming and J lost 1 base, with 6 bases between them. The sequenced CDR3 bases are TGTGCCAGCAGTTTTCCTCCGAACACTGAA. It is translated as CASSFPPNTE. In full, the CDR3 reads CASSFPPNTEAFF.

This clone showed up just a few times. The read halts 3 residues ahead of the CDR3 end, with the missing end drawn from the germline J gene. V gene TRBV6-2 or TRBV6-3 combines with J gene TRBJ2-1, with D tentatively TRBD1 (5 bases). The germline V gene has CDR1 MNHEY and CDR2 SVGEGT. V was trimmed by 3 bases and J by 4 bases, leaving 13 bases between them. The CDR3 runs 15 residues. Partial CDR3 DNA: TGTGCCAGCAGTTATGGCAGGGTACCATACAATGAG. Protein product: CASSYGRVPYNE. The entire CDR3 reads CASSYGRVPYNEQFF.

On this clone: The read stops 3 residues short of the end of the CDR3; the missing end is completed from the germline J gene. The gene calls are TRBV6-2 or TRBV6-3 and TRBJ2-7; TRBD1 matches 10 bases. Germline V gives CDR1 MNHEY, CDR2 SVGEGT. The CDR3 extends over 17 amino acids. Trimming at V came to 5 bases and at J to 3 bases, leaving 13 bases not matched to a gene. The CDR3 region is CASSPRSGTGVIYEQYF. The covered CDR3 bases are TGTGCCAGCAGTCCTAGATCCGGGACAGGGGTTATCTACGAG.

This clone has more than one count but fewer than ten. The read falls 3 residues short of the CDR3 end, and the missing part is taken from the germline J gene. The chain carries TRBV5-1 and TRBJ1-6, with D possibly matching TRBD1 (5 bases). Trimming left V 3 bases short and J 0 bases short, with 10 bases between. Per the germline V gene, CDR1 is SGHRS and CDR2 is YFSETQ. The CDR3 consists of 16 residues. The DNA read from the CDR3 is TGCGCCAGCAGCTCGACAGTTAGCTCCTATAATTCACCC. This encodes CASSSTVSSYNSP. The full CDR3 sequence reads CASSSTVSSYNSPLHF.

About this clone: The read terminates 3 residues before the CDR3 end, so the remaining end is supplied by the germline J gene. The V and J genes are TRBV18 and TRBJ2-3; a possible D gene is TRBD1 (5 bases). This CDR3 has 14 amino acids. CDR1 and CDR2 from the germline V gene are KGHSH and LQKENI. Trimming left V 0 bases short and J 6 bases short, with 10 bases between. Incomplete CDR3 DNA: TGTGCCAGCTCACCACCGCCAGGGTGGGATACG. It codes for CASSPPPGWDT. The full CDR3 is CASSPPPGWDTQYF.

To note about this clone: From the germline J gene comes the end of the CDR3, since the read stops 3 residues before it. The chain couples TRBV19 to TRBJ2-1, with 7 bases identical to TRBD2. The germline V gene encodes CDR1 LNHDA and CDR2 SQIVND (reference sequence). Trimming took 3 bases from V and 8 from J; bases not matched to a gene: 19. The CDR3 loop spans 18 amino acids. Incomplete CDR3 DNA: TGTGCCAGTAGTATCCCCTCCGGGGGGAGCATGAGGGGCGATGAG. The encoded protein is CASSIPSGGSMRGDE. The entire CDR3 protein is CASSIPSGGSMRGDEQFF.

A word on this clone: The read comes to an end 3 residues before the CDR3 does, leaving the germline J gene to fill in the end. The V and J genes are TRBV7-9 and TRBJ2-5, with D possibly being TRBD2 (7 bases). There are 14 residues in the CDR3. The ends were cut back, 0 bases at V and 4 bases at J, with 9 bases in the middle. The germline gives CDR1 SEHNR, CDR2 FQNEAQ (reference sequence). CDR3 region: CASSLARGGETQYF. The CDR3 bases that were read are TGTGCCAGCAGCTTAGCGAGGGGGGGAGAGACC.

This clone showed up just a few times. The CDR3 DNA, read in part, is TGTGCCAGTAGTCCTCAAAAAGGGGTTGCCTCCTACAATGAG. Translation: CASSPQKGVASYNE. The entire CDR3 protein is CASSPQKGVASYNEQFF. The chain uses TRBV19 and TRBJ2-1, with a possible D match to TRBD1 (5 bases). The CDR3 end falls 3 residues outside the read, so it is completed with the germline J gene. Trimming shortened V by 5 bases and J by 0 bases, and 17 bases separated the two germline ends. This CDR3 spans 17 amino acids. CDR1 and CDR2 (germline): LNHDA, SQIVND (reference sequence).

Points on this clone: The read ends 3 residues before the CDR3 terminus; that terminus is restored from the germline J gene. The rearrangement uses TRBV18 and TRBJ1-2; maybe TRBD1 (5 bases). Germline CDR1 KGHSH, CDR2 LQKENI. Trimming took off 1 base at V and 5 bases at J, with 11 bases between the two ends. This CDR3 has 14 amino acids. This chain's CDR3 is CASSPRQQEYGYTF. CDR3 DNA (partial): TGTGCCAGCTCACCACGTCAACAGGAGTATGGC.

This clone is categorized as medium-sized. The CDR3 end lies 3 residues beyond the end of the read and is filled in from the germline J gene. This sequence joins TRBV5-1 and TRBJ1-4, with TRBD1 as a possible D gene (5 bases). The CDR3 is made up of 17 amino acids. V lost 0 bases and J 0 bases, leaving 12 bases between the germline ends. Germline CDR1 reads SGHRS; CDR2 reads YFSETQ. CDR3 amino acids: CASSLAPPTATNEKLFF. CDR3 DNA (partial): TGCGCCAGCAGCTTGGCCCCGCCGACAGCAACTAATGAAAAA.

On this clone: The CDR3 goes on 3 residues after the read ends, and that part is filled in from the germline J gene. The chain uses TRBV2 and TRBJ2-1, with 12 bases identical to TRBD2. The CDR3 consists of 15 residues. Germline-derived CDR1 and CDR2 are SNHLY and FYNNEI. V lost 6 bases and J lost 6; bases outside the gene matches: 6. This CDR3 is CASRRLAGVANEQFF. Incomplete CDR3 DNA: TGTGCCAGCAGAAGACTAGCGGGAGTAGCCAATGAG.

This clone was picked up a small number of times. The sequenced fragment ends 3 residues before the CDR3 boundary, so the rest is inferred from the germline J gene. The rearrangement joins TRBV18 to TRBJ2-3, with 11 bases that match TRBD2. Losses at the gene ends were 0 bases for V and 8 bases for J; bases not matched to a gene: 16. Germline values: CDR1 KGHSH, CDR2 LQKENI. CDR3 length: 19 residues. Incomplete CDR3 DNA: TGTGCCAGCTCACCACCCCTAGCGGGAGGCTTAGTCTCGTCGGGTACG. It codes for CASSPPLAGGLVSSGT. The complete CDR3 sequence is CASSPPLAGGLVSSGTQYF.

This clone was observed a handful of times. The read terminates 3 residues ahead of where the CDR3 ends, so the germline J gene completes it. V usage is TRBV7-9 and J usage is TRBJ2-2; the D gene is possibly TRBD2 (5 bases). The CDR3 sequence is 14 residues long. The V end lost 1 base, the J end lost 8 bases, and 11 bases lay between the germline ends. Germline CDR1 and CDR2: SEHNR and FQNEAQ (reference sequence). The sequenced CDR3 bases are TGTGCCAGCAGCTTAGAAGGACTCAGGGGGGAG. Translated: CASSLEGLRGE. The entire CDR3 sequence reads CASSLEGLRGELFF.

Comment on this clone: The CDR3 end falls 3 residues outside the read, so it is completed with the germline J gene. The chain uses TRBV18 and TRBJ1-1; D gene ambiguous. CDR3 length: 15 amino acids. The V end lost 0 bases, the J end lost 1 base, and 9 bases lay between the germline ends. The V gene's germline CDR1 is KGHSH and CDR2 LQKENI. The sequenced part of the CDR3 DNA is TGTGCCAGCTCACCACCGTCAGAGAGGAACACTGAA. This sequence encodes CASSPPSERNTE. From start to end, the CDR3 is CASSPPSERNTEAFF.

Concerning this clone itself: With the read ending 3 residues before the CDR3 end, the germline J gene is used to fill in that end. V and J are TRBV19 and TRBJ1-4; 8 nucleotides align to TRBD1. The ends lost 5 bases at V and 8 bases at J; junction bases unmatched: 10. CDR1 is LNHDA, CDR2 SQIVND, per germline (reference sequence). This CDR3 region has 15 residues. The CDR3: CASSRDRSWNEKLFF. The sequenced CDR3 bases are TGTGCCAGTAGTCGGGACAGGTCTTGGAACGAAAAA.

Notes on this clone: The read terminates 3 residues ahead of where the CDR3 ends, so the germline J gene completes it. This sequence joins TRBV19 and TRBJ1-4; D is undetermined. CDR1 is LNHDA, CDR2 SQIVND, per germline (reference sequence). This CDR3 contains 15 residues. Trimming took 6 bases from V and 0 from J, leaving 11 bases between them. The covered CDR3 bases are TGTGCCAGTAGACCCTATACCTCAACTAATGAAAAA. It specifies CASRPYTSTNEK. The full CDR3 reads CASRPYTSTNEKLFF.

As regards this clone: Sequencing ends 3 residues short of the CDR3 end; the germline J gene provides the rest. This chain connects TRBV7-2 to TRBJ1-4, with a weak D call TRBD1 (5 bases). This CDR3 comprises 13 residues. Trimming cost V 4 bases and J 4 bases, with 7 bases left between them. Looked up from germline, CDR1 is SGHTA and CDR2 is FQGNSA. The CDR3 sequence is CASSSDSNEKLFF. The covered CDR3 bases are TGTGCCAGCAGCTCTGACAGTAATGAAAAA.

By its share, this clone is large (0.1 to 1%). The read gets to within 3 residues of the CDR3 end, and the germline J gene fills in the rest. The chain couples TRBV20-1 to TRBJ2-1, with D possibly being TRBD2 (6 bases). From germline, CDR1 is DFQATT and CDR2 SNEGSKA (reference sequence). This CDR3 spans 14 amino acids. The V end was cut by 1 base, the J end by 6 bases, with 13 bases between. CDR3 bases read: TGCAGTGCTAGAGTGTTTGCGGGAATCAATGAG. Translation gives CSARVFAGINE. The whole CDR3 is CSARVFAGINEQFF.

As for this clone: The DNA ends 3 residues before the CDR3 does, and the rest of the CDR3 is filled in from the germline J gene. V and J are TRBV19 and TRBJ2-2; D possibly corresponds to TRBD1 (5 bases). V shed 10 bases and J shed 4 bases, with 13 bases lying between them. This CDR3 comprises 13 residues. Looked up from germline, CDR1 is LNHDA and CDR2 is SQIVND (reference sequence). Here the CDR3 reads CAIADSVTGELFF. The DNA read from the CDR3 is TGTGCCATCGCTGACAGCGTCACCGGGGAG.

A note on this clone: The CDR3 end lies 3 residues beyond the end of the read and is filled in from the germline J gene. The chain employs TRBV29-1 and TRBJ2-7; no definite D call. CDR3 length equals 13 residues. V lost 1 base, J lost 0 bases, and 7 bases lay in between. Germline V lookup: CDR1 SQVTM, CDR2 ANQGSEA. CDR3 region: CSVEVARSYEQYF. The sequenced CDR3 bases are TGCAGCGTTGAAGTAGCCCGCTCCTACGAG.

This clone appeared a few times. From the germline J gene comes the end of the CDR3, since the read stops 3 residues before it. V usage is TRBV7-2 and J usage is TRBJ2-3; 9 bases map to TRBD2. V shed 0 bases, J shed 8 bases, and the junction held 6 bases outside the gene matches. CDR1 and CDR2 (germline): SGHTA, FQGNSA. The CDR3 runs 15 residues. Incomplete CDR3 DNA: TGTGCCAGCAGCTTAGCGTCTAGCGGGACTTCTACG. Its protein product is CASSLASSGTST. The entire CDR3 protein reads CASSLASSGTSTQYF.

A few counts support this clone. Read data end 3 residues before the CDR3 end; the end is taken from the germline J gene. The gene calls are TRBV7-9 and TRBJ2-3; a weak D match, TRBD1 (5 bases). The ends were cut back, 5 bases at V and 6 bases at J, with 15 bases in the middle. The germline V gene encodes CDR1 SEHNR and CDR2 FQNEAQ (reference sequence). The CDR3 has 14 amino acids. The sequenced CDR3 bases are TGTGCCAGCAGCCCGGACATTACCGCCGATACG. This translates into CASSPDITADT. The entire CDR3 reads CASSPDITADTQYF.

This clone turned up a few times. The read ends 3 residues shy of where the CDR3 ends; the end is completed using the germline J gene. This chain links TRBV2 with TRBJ2-7, with D possibly matching TRBD2 (5 bases). There are 14 residues in the CDR3. Trimming removed 3 bases from V and 2 bases from J, with 11 bases in between. CDR1 and CDR2 from the germline V gene are SNHLY and FYNNEI. CDR3 region: CASSDVTTTYEQYF. CDR3 bases read: TGTGCCAGCAGTGACGTGACTACTACCTACGAG. The full variable domain, completed using reference TRBV2 and TRBJ2-7, is EPEVTQTPSHQVTQMGQEVILRCVPISNHLYFYWYRQILGQKVEFLVSFYNNEISEKSEIFDDQFSVERPDGSNFTLKIRSTKLEDSAMYFCASSDVTTTYEQYFGPGTRLTVT.

A few counts support this clone. The missing CDR3 end, 3 residues past where the read stops, is filled in from the germline J gene. The V gene is TRBV19, the J gene TRBJ2-2, with D unclear. The CDR3 has 14 residues. CDR1 is LNHDA, CDR2 SQIVND, per germline (reference sequence). V shed 6 bases and J shed 0 bases, with 8 bases lying between them. The CDR3 region is CASSRLANTGELFF. CDR3 bases read: TGTGCCAGTAGCAGACTCGCGAACACCGGGGAG.

This clone was seen more than once but under ten times. Coverage ceases 3 residues before the CDR3 finishes, and the germline J gene fills in the end. The rearrangement links TRBV19 to TRBJ1-1, with 7 bases lining up with TRBD1. Germline V gene sequence: CDR1 LNHDA, CDR2 SQIVND (reference sequence). J was trimmed by 5 bases and V by 7 bases; bases with no gene match: 13. This CDR3 has 15 amino acids. Partial CDR3 DNA: TGTGCCAGTAAAGTTTCACAGGGGCTATGGACTGAA. Encoded protein: CASKVSQGLWTE. The CDR3 in full is CASKVSQGLWTEAFF.

Comment on this clone: With the read ending 3 residues before the CDR3 end, the germline J gene is used to fill in that end. The chain is built from TRBV2 and TRBJ2-1; no definite D call. CDR3 size: 11 residues. Trimming took 7 bases from V and 4 from J, leaving 5 bases between them. Germline V gives CDR1 SNHLY, CDR2 FYNNEI. The covered CDR3 bases are TGTGCCAGCATAGGGTACAATGAG. Its translation is CASIGYNE. The whole CDR3 protein reads CASIGYNEQFF.

In the case of this clone: The DNA ends 3 residues before the CDR3 does, and the rest of the CDR3 is filled in from the germline J gene. The chain carries TRBV6-2 or TRBV6-3 and TRBJ2-7; perhaps TRBD1 as D (6 bases). The CDR3 sequence is 14 residues long. The ends were cut back, 6 bases at V and 0 bases at J, with 12 bases in the middle. The germline gives CDR1 MNHEY, CDR2 SVGEGT. The CDR3 spells CASRWDKLSYEQYF. The part of the CDR3 DNA that was read is TGTGCCAGCAGGTGGGACAAACTCTCCTACGAG.

Comments on this clone: The sequenced fragment ends 3 residues before the CDR3 boundary, so the rest is inferred from the germline J gene. This chain joins TRBV5-1 and TRBJ2-5; no clear D. The CDR3 is made up of 13 amino acids. Trimming left V 0 bases short and J 3 bases short, with 6 bases between. From germline, CDR1 is SGHRS and CDR2 YFSETQ. The covered CDR3 bases are TGCGCCAGCAGCTTGGGCGGCAAAGAGACC. Translating it yields CASSLGGKET. The full CDR3 is CASSLGGKETQYF.